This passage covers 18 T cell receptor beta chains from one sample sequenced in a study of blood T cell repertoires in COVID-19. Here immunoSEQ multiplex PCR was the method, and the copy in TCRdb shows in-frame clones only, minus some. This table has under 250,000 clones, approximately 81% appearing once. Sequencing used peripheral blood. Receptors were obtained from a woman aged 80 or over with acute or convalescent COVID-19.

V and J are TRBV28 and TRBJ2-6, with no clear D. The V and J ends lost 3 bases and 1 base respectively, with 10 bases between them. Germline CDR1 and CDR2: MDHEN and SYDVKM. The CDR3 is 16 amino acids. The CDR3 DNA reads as TGTGCCAGCAGTTTCGTTCGGAGTTCTGGGGCCAACGTCCTGACTTTC. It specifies CASSFVRSSGANVLTF.

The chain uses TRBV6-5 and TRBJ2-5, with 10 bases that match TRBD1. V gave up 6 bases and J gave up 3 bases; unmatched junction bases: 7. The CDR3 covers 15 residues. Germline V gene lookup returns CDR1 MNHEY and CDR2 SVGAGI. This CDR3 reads CASRGTGTGEETQYF. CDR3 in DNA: TGTGCCAGCAGGGGGACCGGGACAGGGGAAGAGACCCAGTACTTC.

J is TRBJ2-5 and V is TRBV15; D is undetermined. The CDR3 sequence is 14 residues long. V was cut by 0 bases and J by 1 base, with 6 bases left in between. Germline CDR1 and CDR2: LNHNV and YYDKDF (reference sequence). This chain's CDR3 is CATSRDGGQETQYF. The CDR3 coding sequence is TGTGCCACCAGCAGAGATGGCGGCCAAGAGACCCAGTACTTC.

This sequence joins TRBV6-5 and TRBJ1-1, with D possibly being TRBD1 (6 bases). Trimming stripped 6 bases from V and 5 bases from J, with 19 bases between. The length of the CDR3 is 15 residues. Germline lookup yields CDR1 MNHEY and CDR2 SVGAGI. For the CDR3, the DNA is TGTGCCAGCAGGCCGAGGGGCCAGGGGACAACTGAAGCTTTCTTT. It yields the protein CASRPRGQGTTEAFF.

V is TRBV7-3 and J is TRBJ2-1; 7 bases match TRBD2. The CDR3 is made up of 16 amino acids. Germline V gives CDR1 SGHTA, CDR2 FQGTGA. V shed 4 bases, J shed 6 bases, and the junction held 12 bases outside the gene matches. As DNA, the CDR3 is TGTGCCAGCAGCTCCCGACGGTTGGGGGAGGGCAATGAGCAGTTCTTC. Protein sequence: CASSSRRLGEGNEQFF.

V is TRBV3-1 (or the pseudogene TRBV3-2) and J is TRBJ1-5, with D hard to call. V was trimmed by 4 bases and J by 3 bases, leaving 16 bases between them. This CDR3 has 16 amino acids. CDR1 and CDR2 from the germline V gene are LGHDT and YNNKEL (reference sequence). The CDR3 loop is CASSPRLGGNNQPQHF. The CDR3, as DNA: TGTGCCAGCAGCCCCCGCCTGGGCGGGAACAATCAGCCCCAGCATTTT.

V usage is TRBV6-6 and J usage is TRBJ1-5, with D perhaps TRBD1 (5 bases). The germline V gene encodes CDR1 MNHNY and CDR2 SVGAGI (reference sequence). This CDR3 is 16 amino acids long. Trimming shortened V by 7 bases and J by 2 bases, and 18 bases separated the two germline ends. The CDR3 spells CASNPGGYVGNQPQHF. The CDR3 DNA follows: TGTGCCAGCAATCCTGGGGGGTACGTTGGCAATCAGCCCCAGCATTTT.

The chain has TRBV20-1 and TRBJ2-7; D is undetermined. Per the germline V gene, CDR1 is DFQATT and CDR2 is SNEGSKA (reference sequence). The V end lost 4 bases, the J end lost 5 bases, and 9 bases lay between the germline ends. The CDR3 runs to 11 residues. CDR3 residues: CSANRQDEQYF. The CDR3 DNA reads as TGCAGTGCTAACCGGCAGGACGAGCAGTACTTC.

The CDR3 reads CAVKRETGELFF. CDR3 in DNA: TGTGCCGTTAAGCGGGAGACCGGGGAGCTGTTTTTT. V gene TRBV7-8 combines with J gene TRBJ2-2, with 8 bases aligning to TRBD2. The CDR3 extends over 12 amino acids. Germline CDR1 SGHVS, CDR2 FQNEAQ. V shed 11 bases, J shed 5 bases, and the junction held 4 bases outside the gene matches.

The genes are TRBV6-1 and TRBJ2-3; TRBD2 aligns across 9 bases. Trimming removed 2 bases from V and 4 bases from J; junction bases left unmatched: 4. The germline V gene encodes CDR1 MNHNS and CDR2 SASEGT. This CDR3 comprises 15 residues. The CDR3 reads CASSEWREGPDTQYF. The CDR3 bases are TGTGCCAGCAGTGAATGGCGGGAGGGGCCAGATACGCAGTATTTT.

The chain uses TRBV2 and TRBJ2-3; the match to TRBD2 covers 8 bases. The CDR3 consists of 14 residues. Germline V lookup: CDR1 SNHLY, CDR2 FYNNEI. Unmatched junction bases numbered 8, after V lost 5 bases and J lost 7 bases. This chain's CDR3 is CASSPSAGGNTQYF. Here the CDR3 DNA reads TGTGCCAGCAGTCCCAGCGCGGGGGGCAATACGCAGTATTTT.

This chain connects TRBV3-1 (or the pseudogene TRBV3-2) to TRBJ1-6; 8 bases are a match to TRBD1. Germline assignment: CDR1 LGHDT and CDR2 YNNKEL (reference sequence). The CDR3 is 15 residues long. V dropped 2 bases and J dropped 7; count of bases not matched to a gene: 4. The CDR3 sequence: CASSQSQGGNSPLHF. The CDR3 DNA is TGTGCCAGCAGCCAATCACAGGGGGGAAATTCACCCCTCCACTTT.

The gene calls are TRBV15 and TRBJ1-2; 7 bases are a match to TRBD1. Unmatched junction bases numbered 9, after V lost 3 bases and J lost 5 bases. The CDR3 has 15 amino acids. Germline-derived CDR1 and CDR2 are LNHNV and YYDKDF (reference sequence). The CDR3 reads CATSRQGTVVYGYTF. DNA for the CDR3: TGTGCCACCAGCAGGCAAGGGACAGTCGTATATGGCTACACCTTC.

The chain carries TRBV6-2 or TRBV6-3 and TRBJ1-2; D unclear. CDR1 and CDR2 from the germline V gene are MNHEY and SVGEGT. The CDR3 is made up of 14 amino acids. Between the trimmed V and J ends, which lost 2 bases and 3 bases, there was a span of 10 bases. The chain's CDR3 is CASSYRQAYYGYTF. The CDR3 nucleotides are TGTGCCAGCAGTTACCGGCAGGCCTACTATGGCTACACCTTC.

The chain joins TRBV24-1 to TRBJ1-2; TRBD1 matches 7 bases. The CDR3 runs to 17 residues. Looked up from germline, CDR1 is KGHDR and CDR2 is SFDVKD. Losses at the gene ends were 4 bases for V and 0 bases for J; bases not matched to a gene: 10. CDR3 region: CATSEMITGVTNYGYTF. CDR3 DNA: TGTGCCACCAGTGAGATGATTACAGGGGTTACTAACTATGGCTACACCTTC.

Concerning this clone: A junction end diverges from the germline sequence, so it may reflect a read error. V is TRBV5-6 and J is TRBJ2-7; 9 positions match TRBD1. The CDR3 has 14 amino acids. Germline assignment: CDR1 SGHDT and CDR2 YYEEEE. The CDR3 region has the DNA TGTGCCAGCAGTTTGGGGACAGGGAGCAAGGAGCAGTACTTC. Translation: CASSLGTGSKEQYF.

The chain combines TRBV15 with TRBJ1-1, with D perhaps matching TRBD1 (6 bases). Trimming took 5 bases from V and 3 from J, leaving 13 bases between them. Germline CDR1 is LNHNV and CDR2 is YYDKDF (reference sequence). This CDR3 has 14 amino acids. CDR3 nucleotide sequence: TGTGCCACCAGCGGAAGACAGGTCTACACTGAAGCTTTCTTT. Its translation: CATSGRQVYTEAFF.

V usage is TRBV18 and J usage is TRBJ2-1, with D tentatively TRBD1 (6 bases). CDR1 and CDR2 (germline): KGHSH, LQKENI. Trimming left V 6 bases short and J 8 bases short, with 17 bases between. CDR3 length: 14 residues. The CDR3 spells CASSFRPPGDEQFF. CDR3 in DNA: TGTGCCAGCTCTTTTCGGCCTCCAGGGGATGAGCAGTTCTTC. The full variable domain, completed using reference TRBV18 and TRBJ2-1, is NAGVMQNPRHLVRRRGQEARLRCSPMKGHSHVYWYRQLPEEGLKFMVYLQKENIIDESGMPKERFSAEFPKEGPSILRIQQVVRGDSAAYFCASSFRPPGDEQFFGPGTRLTVL.